One sample yielded the 26 T cell receptor beta chains listed below, sequenced in a study of cytomegalovirus exposure and HLA in healthy donors. The PCR made use of 60 Vbeta and 13 Jbeta primers. Sequencing was performed with immunoSEQ multiplex PCR; in TCRdb, only in-frame clones are kept and a portion is missing. Of 150,000 to 200,000 clones in the sample, 60% to 85% are singletons; the top ten hold around 1%. The sequencing input was PBMCs. The receptors originated from a woman in her forties in good health and CMV-seronegative.

This rearrangement joins TRBV5-4 to TRBJ1-1, with 12 bases lining up with TRBD1. The CDR3 contains 15 residues. V shed 4 bases and J 4 bases; nucleotides not matched to a gene: 5. CDR1 and CDR2 from the germline V gene are SGHNT and YYREEE (reference sequence). Written as DNA, the CDR3 is TGTGCCAGCAGCGACCGGGACAGGGGGCCCACTGAAGCTTTCTTT. Translating it yields CASSDRDRGPTEAFF.

The chain has TRBV7-8 and TRBJ1-2; maybe TRBD1 (6 bases). Deletions cut 5 bases from V and 4 bases from J, with 14 bases between. The CDR3 loop spans 14 amino acids. CDR1 is SGHVS and CDR2 is FQNEAQ in the germline V gene. CDR3 sequence reads: CASSRSTGFYGYTF. Written as DNA, the CDR3 is TGTGCCAGCAGCCGTTCCACAGGGTTCTATGGCTACACCTTC.

The chain has TRBV29-1 and TRBJ1-1; a possible D gene is TRBD1 (5 bases). Germline CDR1 and CDR2: SQVTM and ANQGSEA. This CDR3 has 14 amino acids. The V gene lost 6 bases and the J gene lost 4 bases, with 18 bases spanning the gap. The CDR3 DNA reads TGCAGCGTAACCTCTTGGGGGGGTGGCACTGAAGCTTTCTTT. Translation gives CSVTSWGGGTEAFF.

V gene TRBV7-3 combines with J gene TRBJ2-6; TRBD1 matches 10 bases. This CDR3 is built from 17 residues. Per germline, CDR1 SGHTA and CDR2 FQGTGA. Trimming took 3 bases from V and 12 from J; bases not matched to a gene: 14. The CDR3 region is CASSFNPPGQGPVVLTF. CDR3 nucleotide sequence: TGTGCCAGCAGCTTCAATCCACCGGGACAGGGGCCCGTCGTCCTGACTTTC.

The V call is TRBV5-1, the J call TRBJ2-1; D gene ambiguous. The length of the CDR3 is 15 residues. CDR1 is SGHRS and CDR2 is YFSETQ in the germline V gene. Trimming removed 0 bases at V and 0 bases at J, with 7 bases between. The CDR3: CASSLVADSYNEQFF. The CDR3 DNA reads TGCGCCAGCAGCTTGGTGGCGGACTCCTACAATGAGCAGTTCTTC.

The V and J genes are TRBV6-6 and TRBJ1-2, with a weak D call TRBD1 (6 bases). The CDR3 covers 13 residues. Germline V CDR1 and CDR2: MNHNY, SVGAGI (reference sequence). V gave up 4 bases and J gave up 4 bases, with 10 bases separating them. This CDR3 is CASSSQGSYGYTF. The CDR3 bases are TGTGCCAGCAGTTCCCAGGGGAGCTATGGCTACACCTTC.

V is TRBV7-2 and J is TRBJ2-5, with D perhaps TRBD1 (6 bases). V lost 5 bases, J lost 1 base, and 11 bases lay in between. CDR3 length: 14 residues. Germline V gene sequence: CDR1 SGHTA, CDR2 FQGNSA. CDR3 DNA: TGTGCCAGCAGCCCACTGGGGGCCCAAGAGACCCAGTACTTC. Protein: CASSPLGAQETQYF.

The chain has TRBV7-2 and TRBJ1-5, with D possibly TRBD1 on 5 matching bases. The germline gives CDR1 SGHTA, CDR2 FQGNSA. Trimming took 3 bases from V and 7 from J, leaving 10 bases between them. The CDR3 runs to 13 residues. The CDR3 DNA sequence: TGTGCCAGCAGCTTGGATGGGGGGCAGCCCCAGCATTTT. Translating it yields CASSLDGGQPQHF. Full variable domain (missing parts from reference TRBV7-2 and TRBJ1-5): GAGVSQSPSNKVTEKGKDVELRCDPISGHTALYWYRQSLGQGLEFLIYFQGNSAPDKSGLPSDRFSAERTGGSVSTLTIQRTQQEDSAVYLCASSLDGGQPQHFGDGTRLSIL.

The chain is built from TRBV9 and TRBJ1-4; unclear D gene. The V gene's germline CDR1 is SGDLS and CDR2 YYNGEE. This CDR3 has 15 amino acids. Trimming removed 1 base at V and 5 bases at J, with 12 bases between. The CDR3 sequence is CASSVLPQVNEKLFF. The CDR3 DNA reads TGTGCCAGCAGCGTACTCCCGCAGGTGAATGAAAAACTGTTTTTT. The full variable domain, completed using reference TRBV9 and TRBJ1-4, is DSGVTQTPKHLITATGQRVTLRCSPRSGDLSVYWYQQSLDQGLQFLIQYYNGEERAKGNILERFSAQQFPDLHSELNLSSLELGDSALYFCASSVLPQVNEKLFFGSGTQLSVL.

This clone was counted only a few times. CDR3 nucleotide sequence: TGTGCCAGCAGCCAAGAAAAGAGGGTGGGCACAGATACGCAGTATTTT. Its protein is CASSQEKRVGTDTQYF. The chain employs TRBV4-2 and TRBJ2-3, with D maybe TRBD2 (5 bases). CDR3 size: 16 residues. Looked up from germline, CDR1 is LGHNA and CDR2 is YNFKEQ. V was clipped by 0 bases and J by 1 base, with 11 bases between them.

This clone was seen just once. This chain connects TRBV9 to TRBJ2-1; D not certain. V shed 2 bases and J shed 0 bases, with 6 bases lying between them. Germline V gene sequence: CDR1 SGDLS, CDR2 YYNGEE. This CDR3 contains 14 residues. In DNA form, the CDR3 reads TGTGCCAGCAGCGTGGGCGACTCCTACAATGAGCAGTTCTTC. Translating it yields CASSVGDSYNEQFF.

The chain joins TRBV30 to TRBJ2-1; TRBD2 agrees at 12 bases. This CDR3 has 17 amino acids. The junction had 11 bases not matched to a gene; V was cut back by 0 bases and J by 8 bases. Germline V gene sequence: CDR1 GTSNPN, CDR2 SVGIG (reference sequence). The CDR3 DNA is TGTGCCTGGAGTGTACTCCGGCTAGCGGGAGGGCCGGATGAGCAGTTCTTC. Its protein product is CAWSVLRLAGGPDEQFF.

By share, this clone ranks as medium-sized. V and J are TRBV4-1 and TRBJ1-1; 8 bases are shared with TRBD1. J lost 3 bases, V lost 0 bases, and 3 bases had no gene match. Germline lookup yields CDR1 MGHRA and CDR2 YSYEKL. This CDR3 comprises 15 residues. DNA for the CDR3: TGCGCCAGCAGCCAAGAAGTGACAGGGGACACTGAAGCTTTCTTT. Its translation is CASSQEVTGDTEAFF.

Here the CDR3 reads CASSFDEAGRSAGAFF. DNA for the CDR3: TGTGCCAGCAGCTTCGATGAGGCGGGGAGATCCGCCGGGGCTTTCTTT. The chain carries TRBV7-8 and TRBJ1-1; no firm D call. This CDR3 is built from 16 residues. Germline V gene data show CDR1 as SGHVS and CDR2 as FQNEAQ. Trimming shortened V by 3 bases and J by 11 bases, and 25 bases separated the two germline ends.

With respect to this clone: A read error may produce the germline difference seen at one junction end. The chain recombines TRBV7-7 with TRBJ2-1, with D perhaps TRBD2 (7 bases). CDR3 size: 14 residues. Germline V gives CDR1 SSHAT, CDR2 FNYEAQ (reference sequence). The CDR3 is CASSLGGGDNEQFF. Here the CDR3 DNA reads TGTGCTAGCAGCTTAGGGGGGGGTGACAATGAGCAGTTCTTC.

The chain employs TRBV15 and TRBJ1-2; TRBD1 is a possible D gene (6 bases). The V and J ends lost 5 bases and 3 bases respectively, with 7 bases between them. The CDR3 is made up of 12 amino acids. Germline loops: CDR1 LNHNV, CDR2 YYDKDF (reference sequence). Here the CDR3 reads CATSEGDYGYTF. The CDR3 DNA sequence: TGTGCCACCAGCGAGGGGGACTATGGCTACACCTTC. The full variable domain, rest sourced from reference TRBV15 and TRBJ1-2, is DAMVIQNPRYQVTQFGKPVTLSCSQTLNHNVMYWYQQKSSQAPKLLFHYYDKDFNNEADTPDNFQSRRPNTSFCFLDIRSPGLGDTAMYLCATSEGDYGYTFGSGTRLTVV.

This clone has just a few counts. The rearrangement links TRBV27 to TRBJ2-5; 7 bases align to TRBD1. CDR1 and CDR2 from the germline V gene are MNHEY and SMNVEV (reference sequence). This CDR3 comprises 13 residues. With V trimmed by 6 bases and J by 4 bases, 5 bases remained unmatched. CDR3 in DNA: TGTGCCAGCAGACCCTCAGGGGGAGAGACCCAGTACTTC. It encodes CASRPSGGETQYF.

V is TRBV18 and J is TRBJ1-1, with a weak D call TRBD1 (5 bases). This CDR3 has 13 amino acids. V was cut by 3 bases and J by 4 bases, with 9 bases left in between. The germline V gene encodes CDR1 KGHSH and CDR2 LQKENI. CDR3 sequence reads: CASSPQTATEAFF. The CDR3 DNA follows: TGTGCCAGCTCACCTCAGACAGCCACTGAAGCTTTCTTT.

This chain links TRBV5-1 with TRBJ2-3, with D tentatively TRBD1 (5 bases). Germline V gene lookup returns CDR1 SGHRS and CDR2 YFSETQ. CDR3 length: 14 residues. The ends were cut back, 4 bases at V and 2 bases at J, with 11 bases in the middle. CDR3 amino acids: CASSPRVHTDTQYF. The CDR3 region has the DNA TGCGCCAGCAGCCCCAGGGTGCACACAGATACGCAGTATTTT.

CDR3 DNA: TGTGCCAGCAGCGTCCGGACTAGCGAATCCTACGAGCAGTACTTC. Amino acids: CASSVRTSESYEQYF. The V call is TRBV7-9, the J call TRBJ2-7; TRBD2 matches at 9 bases. CDR1 SEHNR and CDR2 FQNEAQ come from the germline V gene (reference sequence). The CDR3 runs to 15 residues. With V trimmed by 5 bases and J by 1 base, 6 bases remained unmatched. The whole variable domain, filled in from reference TRBV7-9 and TRBJ2-7, reads DTGVSQNPRHKITKRGQNVTFRCDPISEHNRLYWYRQTLGQGPEFLTYFQNEAQLEKSRLLSDRFSAERPKGSFSTLEIQRTEQGDSAMYLCASSVRTSESYEQYFGPGTRLTVT.

This clone was seen a single time. The chain recombines TRBV4-3 with TRBJ2-5; TRBD2 matches at 11 bases. CDR1 and CDR2 from the germline V gene are LGHNA and YSLEER. V shed 3 bases and J 4 bases; nucleotides not matched to a gene: 4. CDR3 length: 15 amino acids. The DNA of the CDR3 is TGCGCCAGCAGCCATGTAGCGGGAGGGAGAGAGACCCAGTACTTC. It specifies CASSHVAGGRETQYF.

The chain joins TRBV6-6 to TRBJ2-7; 7 bases align to TRBD2. The length of the CDR3 is 13 residues. V gave up 8 bases and J gave up 3 bases; unmatched junction bases: 7. The germline gives CDR1 MNHNY, CDR2 SVGAGI (reference sequence). The CDR3 DNA follows: TGTGCCAGCTCGGCGGGAGCGCTCTACGAGCAGTACTTC. Its protein is CASSAGALYEQYF.

The rearrangement joins TRBV4-3 to TRBJ2-1; TRBD2 aligns across 9 bases. Looked up from germline, CDR1 is LGHNA and CDR2 is YSLEER. The CDR3 runs to 15 residues. V gave up 0 bases and J gave up 15 bases; unmatched junction bases: 12. The CDR3, as DNA: TGCGCCAGCAGCCAAGACACCGGGCGGGAGGGCCTAAGGTTCTTC. Translating it yields CASSQDTGREGLRFF.

The chain couples TRBV27 to TRBJ2-7; 12 bases map to TRBD2. The CDR3 is 14 amino acids. Germline V CDR1 and CDR2: MNHEY, SMNVEV (reference sequence). V lost 5 bases, J lost 4 bases, and 3 bases stayed unmatched. The CDR3 DNA reads as TGTGCCAGCAGTCTGACTAGCGGGAGATACGAGCAGTACTTC. It yields the protein CASSLTSGRYEQYF.

CDR3 protein: CASGTSSGTDTGELFF. Here the CDR3 DNA reads TGTGCTAGTGGTACCTCTAGCGGGACGGACACCGGGGAGCTGTTTTTT. J is TRBJ2-2 and V is TRBV12-5, with 9 bases matching TRBD2. J gave up 3 bases and V 5 bases, and 7 bases lay outside the gene matches. This CDR3 region has 16 residues. CDR1 is LGHNT and CDR2 is FRNRAP in the germline V gene.

V gene TRBV2 combines with J gene TRBJ2-7, with 13 bases matching TRBD2. Germline V gene lookup returns CDR1 SNHLY and CDR2 FYNNEI. V shed 9 bases and J 7 bases; nucleotides not matched to a gene: 12. This CDR3 is built from 15 residues. This CDR3 is CASQIGLAGEMEQYF. The CDR3 nucleotides read TGTGCCAGTCAGATCGGACTAGCGGGAGAGATGGAGCAGTACTTC. Full variable domain (outside the CDR3, taken from reference TRBV2 and TRBJ2-7): EPEVTQTPSHQVTQMGQEVILRCVPISNHLYFYWYRQILGQKVEFLVSFYNNEISEKSEIFDDQFSVERPDGSNFTLKIRSTKLEDSAMYFCASQIGLAGEMEQYFGPGTRLTVT.